The entry below describes one T cell receptor beta chain. It has no known antigen specificity. Base qualities are not recorded, but no much larger clone differs from it by a single base. These data come from a study of blood T cell repertoires in COVID-19 (dated by TCRdb to 2020 to 2021). Background on the whole study: The collaborator samples originated in the United States, Italy and Spain and spanned the acute and convalescent phases of COVID-19. The sample metadata nearly always contained a de-identified subject ID, COVID-19 status, age in years and sex. Samples were obtained from the ongoing ImmuneRACE study (first 160 participants) and from some 1,200 subjects provided by 6 global collaborators. Where available, HLA class I and class II types were obtained from metadata supplied by the sample provider rather than from assay-based typing. The repertoires were released in a freely available public database meant as a resource for research on the immune response to SARS-CoV-2. The prospective study material was composed of cDNA or gDNA derived from T cells, B-cell-depleted T cells, or PBMCs. The dataset comprised deeply sampled blood TCRbeta repertoires from subjects exposed to, actively infected with, or recovered from COVID-19. Study-wide findings and limitations: The amount of clinical and demographic metadata varied by source and participant and was provided uncurated.

Trimming takes 3 bases off V and 4 bases off J; junction bases not matched to a gene: 8. The CDR3 goes from the cysteine to the phenylalanine over 15 residues. The read is trimmed to its CDR3 DNA, 45 bases read in frame from base 1. CDR1 and CDR2, looked up from the germline V gene, are MGHRA and YSYEKL. TCRbeta CDR3 regions were amplified from genomic DNA using the immunoSEQ Assay, a bias-controlled multiplex PCR. As for the authors' bioinformatics: The number of nucleated cells in each sample was estimated by amplification of reference gene primers within the assay. To quantify the absolute abundance of each unique TCRbeta CDR3 rearrangement, sequence reads were collapsed and filtered. For each sample, productive Simpson clonality was calculated as the square root of Simpson's diversity index over productive rearrangements. TCRdb stores this immuneACCESS table with in-frame sequences only. Part of the clones is absent; in the studies checked, under half of the shortfall reflects unresolved V genes, and no reason is known for the rest. V, J and clone size are taken as reported in that table, and D and trimming were inferred from the DNA itself. Counted in this sample were 250,000 to 350,000 clones; 85% to 90% of them appeared once. The ten largest clonotypes hold around 0.88% of the sample.

Whole blood was collected in K2EDTA tubes by collaborating institutions according to the institutions' own protocols. For TCRbeta analysis, collaborator samples were shipped as frozen whole blood, as isolated PBMCs, or as DNA extracted from either sample type. In this chain, TRBV4-1 is recombined with TRBJ2-5; 7 bases in between match TRBD2. The receptor comes from a man between 25 and 39 years old with acute or convalescent COVID-19. Sequencing was done on a sample of peripheral blood. The sequenced DNA is TGCGCCAGCAGCCAGCTAGGACTAGGAGGAGAGACCCAGTACTTC. It translates as CASSQLGLGGETQYF.